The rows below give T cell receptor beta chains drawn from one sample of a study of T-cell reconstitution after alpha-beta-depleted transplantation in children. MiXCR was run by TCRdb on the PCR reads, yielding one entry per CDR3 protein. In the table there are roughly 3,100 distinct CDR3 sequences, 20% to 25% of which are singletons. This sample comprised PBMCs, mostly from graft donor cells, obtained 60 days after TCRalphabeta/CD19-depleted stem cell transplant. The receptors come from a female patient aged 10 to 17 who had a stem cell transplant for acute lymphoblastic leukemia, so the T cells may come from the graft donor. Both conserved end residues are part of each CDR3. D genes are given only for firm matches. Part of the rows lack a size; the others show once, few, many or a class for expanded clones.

CATSPGQYQETQYF | TGTGCCACCAGTCCTGGACAGTACCAAGAGACCCAGTACTTC | medium-sized | 14 | NA | TRBJ2-5 | TRBV24-1
CASSQVGESETQYF | TGCGCCAGCAGCCAAGTTGGGGAGAGTGAGACCCAGTACTTC | NA | 14 | NA | TRBJ2-5 | TRBV4-1
CASNLGLGVVYNEQFF | TGTGCCAGCAACCTGGGATTGGGAGTGGTCTACAATGAGCAGTTCTTC | many | 16 | NA | TRBJ2-1 | TRBV28
CASSKNLVSAGELFF | TGTGCCAGCAGCAAGAACCTAGTTAGCGCCGGGGAGCTGTTTTTT | many | 15 | NA | TRBJ2-2 | TRBV7-9
CAINRRRRSFF | TGTGCCATTAACCGAAGGCGGAGGTCGTTCTTC | NA | 11 | NA | TRBJ2-1 | TRBV7-2
CASSSQGGGPKAFF | TGTGCCAGCAGCTCCCAAGGGGGAGGGCCTAAAGCTTTCTTT | large | 14 | NA | TRBJ1-1 | TRBV7-2
CASSYGPDTQYF | TGTGCCAGCAGTTACGGGCCCGATACGCAGTATTTT | many | 12 | NA | TRBJ2-3 | TRBV6-2/TRBV6-3
CASSNGLLNTEAFF | TGTGCCAGCAGCAACGGACTGCTGAACACTGAAGCTTTCTTT | medium-sized | 14 | NA | TRBJ1-1 | TRBV3-1
CASSQGWFEGGSYEQYF | TGCGCCAGCAGCCAAGGCTGGTTTGAGGGCGGGAGCTACGAGCAGTACTTC | NA | 17 | TRBD2 | TRBJ2-7 | TRBV4-3
CASSLVPSGIRTDTQYF | TGTGCCAGCAGCTTAGTACCCAGCGGGATCCGCACAGATACGCAGTATTTT | many | 17 | TRBD2 | TRBJ2-3 | TRBV7-9
CAWSRTVEAFF | TGTGCCTGGAGCCGGACGGTGGAAGCTTTCTTT | few | 11 | NA | TRBJ1-1 | TRBV30
CASSWGVDTGELFF | TGTGCCAGTAGTTGGGGTGTTGACACCGGGGAGCTGTTTTTT | few | 14 | NA | TRBJ2-2 | TRBV19
CASSQERGNIEKLFF | TGTGCCAGCAGCCAAGAGCGCGGCAACATTGAAAAACTGTTTTTT | many | 15 | NA | TRBJ1-4 | TRBV3-1
CAINGRRNQPQHF | TGTGCCATCAACGGGCGGCGCAATCAGCCCCAGCATTTT | many | 13 | NA | TRBJ1-5 | TRBV10-3
CASSFSTGSQETQYF | TGTGCCAGCAGCTTCTCGACAGGGTCACAAGAGACCCAGTACTTC | NA | 15 | TRBD1 | TRBJ2-5 | TRBV11-2
CASSLVFGEVGDIQYF | TGTGCCAGCAGTTTAGTATTCGGGGAGGTTGGGGACATTCAGTACTTC | medium-sized | 16 | NA | TRBJ2-4 | TRBV12-3/TRBV12-4
CASSQDQFTGELFF | TGCGCCAGCAGCCAAGACCAATTCACCGGGGAGCTGTTTTTT | many | 14 | NA | TRBJ2-2 | TRBV4-3
CASSRSGVSTDTQYF | TGTGCCAGCAGTCGTAGCGGGGTTAGCACAGATACGCAGTATTTT | many | 15 | TRBD2 | TRBJ2-3 | TRBV12-3/TRBV12-4
CASRMADWSQQYF | TGTGCCAGCAGAATGGCTGATTGGTCGCAGCAGTACTTC | medium-sized | 13 | NA | TRBJ2-7 | TRBV6-5
CATSRGGSLDTQYF | TGTGCCACCAGCAGAGGGGGCTCTTTAGATACGCAGTATTTT | many | 14 | NA | TRBJ2-3 | TRBV15
CASSPGQGYYGYTF | TGTGCCAGCAGCCCCGGACAGGGCTACTATGGCTACACCTTC | medium-sized | 14 | TRBD1 | TRBJ1-2 | TRBV7-9
CASSLARTDYGYTF | TGCGCCAGCAGCTTGGCCAGGACAGACTATGGCTACACCTTC | medium-sized | 14 | NA | TRBJ1-2 | TRBV5-1
CASSYGPNEQFF | TGTGCCAGCAGCTATGGGCCAAATGAGCAGTTCTTC | NA | 12 | NA | TRBJ2-1 | TRBV7-6
CAVTNLGEQYF | TGTGCCGTAACAAATCTAGGCGAGCAGTACTTC | once | 11 | NA | TRBJ2-7 | TRBV6-2/TRBV6-3
CASSSRRTSGREADTQYF | TGTGCCAGCAGCTCACGTCGGACTAGCGGGAGAGAGGCAGATACGCAGTATTTT | NA | 18 | TRBD2 | TRBJ2-3 | TRBV7-3
CASSYAGGLYNEQFF | TGTGCCAGCAGTTACGCGGGAGGGCTCTACAATGAGCAGTTCTTC | once | 15 | TRBD2 | TRBJ2-1 | TRBV6-2/TRBV6-3
CASSLMRSGELFF | TGTGCCAGCAGCTTGATGAGGAGCGGGGAGCTGTTTTTT | many | 13 | NA | TRBJ2-2 | TRBV5-6
CSASPVGDDQPQHF | TGCAGTGCTAGTCCGGTCGGGGATGATCAGCCCCAGCATTTT | medium-sized | 14 | NA | TRBJ1-5 | TRBV20-1
CASSYSNSYNEQFF | TGTGCCAGCAGTTACTCGAACTCCTACAATGAGCAGTTCTTC | many | 14 | NA | TRBJ2-1 | TRBV6-5
CASSFLLGTGVNEQFF | TGTGCCAGCAGCTTCCTCCTGGGGACAGGGGTCAATGAGCAGTTCTTC | many | 16 | TRBD1 | TRBJ2-1 | TRBV5-8
CAIRGQGKNTEAFF | TGTGCCATCAGGGGACAGGGAAAGAACACTGAAGCTTTCTTT | NA | 14 | TRBD1 | TRBJ1-1 | TRBV10-3
CASSLLVAEAFF | TGTGCCAGCAGCTTATTGGTCGCTGAAGCTTTCTTT | NA | 12 | NA | TRBJ1-1 | TRBV7-9
CASSPQGALAGPAGADTQYF | TGTGCCAGCAGCCCTCAAGGGGCACTAGCGGGGCCGGCAGGTGCAGATACGCAGTATTTT | medium-sized | 20 | TRBD2 | TRBJ2-3 | TRBV2
CASSFWAGDNEKLFF | TGTGCCAGCAGCTTCTGGGCCGGCGATAATGAAAAACTGTTTTTT | many | 15 | NA | TRBJ1-4 | TRBV7-9
CASSGQGVYGYTF | TGTGCCAGCTCCGGACAGGGTGTCTATGGCTACACCTTC | NA | 13 | TRBD1 | TRBJ1-2 | TRBV5-4
CASSPWTGGMDQPQHF | TGTGCCAGCAGTCCATGGACAGGGGGGATGGATCAGCCCCAGCATTTT | NA | 16 | TRBD1 | TRBJ1-5 | TRBV28
CATSINFLQGWSSQPQHF | TGTGCCACCAGTATCAACTTCTTACAGGGCTGGTCTTCGCAGCCCCAGCATTTT | many | 18 | NA | TRBJ1-5 | TRBV15
CASSPEWDNEQFF | TGTGCCAGCAGCCCAGAGTGGGACAATGAGCAGTTCTTC | NA | 13 | NA | TRBJ2-1 | TRBV7-9
CASSVGRQGAPYEQYF | TGTGCCAGCAGCGTCGGCCGGCAGGGGGCACCCTACGAGCAGTACTTC | NA | 16 | TRBD1 | TRBJ2-7 | TRBV9
CASSLRGTGEQPQHF | TGTGCCAGCAGCTTACGCGGGACAGGGGAACAGCCCCAGCATTTT | many | 15 | TRBD1 | TRBJ1-5 | TRBV7-9
CASSQETFLQEGDTQYF | TGTGCCAGCAGCCAGGAGACGTTCCTCCAGGAAGGAGATACGCAGTATTTT | medium-sized | 17 | NA | TRBJ2-3 | TRBV14
CASSLAATGSSYNEQFF | TGCGCCAGCAGCTTGGCCGCGACAGGGAGCTCCTACAATGAGCAGTTCTTC | many | 17 | TRBD1 | TRBJ2-1 | TRBV5-1
CASSVGPAKTQYF | TGTGCCAGCTCCGTCGGACCGGCCAAGACCCAGTACTTC | medium-sized | 13 | NA | TRBJ2-5 | TRBV18
CASSLRGYRNTEAFF | TGTGCCAGCAGCCTAAGGGGGTATCGGAACACTGAAGCTTTCTTT | many | 15 | NA | TRBJ1-1 | TRBV7-9
CASKRLAGAADTQYF | TGTGCCAGCAAGCGGCTAGCGGGAGCGGCAGATACGCAGTATTTT | medium-sized | 15 | TRBD2 | TRBJ2-3 | TRBV6-4
CASSEDRGPYNEQFF | TGTGCCAGCAGTGAAGACAGGGGCCCCTACAATGAGCAGTTCTTC | many | 15 | TRBD1 | TRBJ2-1 | TRBV6-1
CASSLATGTGSRYTF | TGTGCCAGCAGCTTAGCAACAGGAACAGGGAGTCGCTACACCTTC | many | 15 | NA | TRBJ1-2 | TRBV7-9
CSASIPGPLSEKLFF | TGCAGTGCTTCAATCCCGGGACCGCTGTCGGAAAAACTGTTTTTT | large | 15 | NA | TRBJ1-4 | TRBV20-1
CASSPALAASTDTQYF | TGTGCCAGCAGCCCTGCTCTAGCGGCTAGCACAGATACGCAGTATTTT | NA | 16 | TRBD2 | TRBJ2-3 | TRBV12-3/TRBV12-4
CASSPPGGILNEQFF | TGTGCCAGCAGCCCCCCAGGGGGAATCCTCAATGAGCAGTTCTTC | many | 15 | TRBD1 | TRBJ2-1 | TRBV11-2
CASSFSQGANTEAFF | TGTGCCAGCAGTTTCTCGCAGGGTGCGAACACTGAAGCTTTCTTT | NA | 15 | NA | TRBJ1-1 | TRBV28
CASRSPGPTSYEQYF | TGCGCCAGCAGGAGCCCGGGACCGACATCCTACGAGCAGTACTTC | NA | 15 | NA | TRBJ2-7 | TRBV5-1
CASSLMSQETQYF | TGTGCCAGCAGCTTAATGTCTCAAGAGACCCAGTACTTC | many | 13 | NA | TRBJ2-5 | TRBV7-2